A single sample is the source of the 30 T cell receptor beta chains below, sequenced in a study of somatic mutations in cytotoxic T cells in rheumatoid arthritis. TCRdb's copy holds only in-frame clones and misses some; the assay was immunoSEQ multiplex PCR. The sample holds roughly 20,000 clones, 65% to 70% seen once. Sequencing was carried out using CD8+ T cells sorted from blood. The receptors here all came from an adult with rheumatoid arthritis.

This clone occurred a few times. The chain combines TRBV16 with TRBJ2-1, with D perhaps matching TRBD2 (7 bases). This CDR3 comprises 16 residues. Per the germline V gene, CDR1 is KGHSY and CDR2 is FQNENV. The V end was cut by 1 base, the J end by 5 bases, with 15 bases between. CDR3 protein: CASSQWLAGANNEQFF. The DNA of the CDR3 is TGTGCCAGCAGCCAATGGTTGGCGGGGGCGAACAATGAGCAGTTCTTC.

This chain uses TRBV4-1 with TRBJ2-3; perhaps TRBD2 as D (6 bases). The CDR3 length is 15 residues. The germline V gene encodes CDR1 MGHRA and CDR2 YSYEKL. The V and J ends lost 4 bases and 0 bases respectively, with 11 bases between them. The CDR3 DNA is TGCGCCAGCAGCCCCCGGGGAGGTAGCACAGATACGCAGTATTTT. Translation: CASSPRGGSTDTQYF.

This chain links TRBV5-6 with TRBJ1-2, with 9 bases lining up with TRBD1. The CDR3 contains 16 residues. The ends lost 3 bases at V and 4 bases at J; junction bases unmatched: 10. Per germline, CDR1 SGHDT and CDR2 YYEEEE. The DNA of the CDR3 is TGTGCCAGCAGCTCCCCCGGGACAGGGAACGGCTATGGCTACACCTTC. It yields the protein CASSSPGTGNGYGYTF.

The rearrangement joins TRBV5-8 to TRBJ2-3; 7 bases fit TRBD1. The CDR3 covers 16 residues. CDR1 is SGHTS and CDR2 is YDEGEE in the germline V gene. V trimming: 0 bases; J trimming: 2 bases; junction bases outside the gene matches: 6. The CDR3 nucleotides read TGTGCCAGCAGCTTGGGGGACAGTCCCTACACAGATACGCAGTATTTT. It translates to CASSLGDSPYTDTQYF.

This clone is labeled medium-sized. The genes are TRBV5-1 and TRBJ2-7; no clear D. V was cut by 4 bases and J by 2 bases, with 13 bases left in between. The germline CDR1 and CDR2 sequences are SGHRS and YFSETQ. The CDR3 is made up of 14 amino acids. CDR3 sequence: CASSHPQRAYEQYF. The DNA of the CDR3 is TGCGCCAGCAGCCACCCACAGCGCGCCTACGAGCAGTACTTC.

The J gene is TRBJ2-1, the V gene TRBV4-3; 9 bases fit TRBD1. The length of the CDR3 is 17 residues. The germline V gene has CDR1 LGHNA and CDR2 YSLEER. V lost 0 bases, J lost 6 bases, and 9 bases stayed unmatched. The DNA of the CDR3 is TGCGCCAGCAGCCAAGATCCAGCAGGGACAGGGAGCAATGAGCAGTTCTTC. The encoded protein is CASSQDPAGTGSNEQFF.

The genes are TRBV2 and TRBJ2-2, with 8 bases aligning to TRBD1. Per the germline V gene, CDR1 is SNHLY and CDR2 is FYNNEI. The CDR3 loop spans 15 amino acids. Trimming removed 6 bases from V and 0 bases from J; junction bases left unmatched: 3. The CDR3 DNA reads as TGTGCCAGCAGGGAGGGACAGGCGAACACCGGGGAGCTGTTTTTT. Its translation is CASREGQANTGELFF.

This clone was recorded a few times. CDR3: CASSEGAKPYEQYF. The CDR3 DNA is TGTGCCAGCAGTGAGGGGGCTAAGCCCTACGAGCAGTACTTC. The J gene is TRBJ2-7, the V gene TRBV2; tentatively, D is TRBD1 (6 bases). Germline CDR1 and CDR2: SNHLY and FYNNEI. The germline V and J ends were trimmed by 3 bases and 2 bases, with 11 bases remaining between them. The CDR3 has 14 amino acids.

The sample holds a few counts of this clone. The J gene is TRBJ1-1, the V gene TRBV28, with 7 nucleotides matching TRBD1. CDR3 size: 13 residues. The germline gives CDR1 MDHEN, CDR2 SYDVKM. V lost 6 bases to trimming and J lost 3 bases; unmatched junction nucleotides: 4. DNA for the CDR3: TGTGCCAGCAGCCCAGGGGGGGACACTGAAGCTTTCTTT. Translation gives CASSPGGDTEAFF.

This chain connects TRBV4-1 to TRBJ1-2; TRBD1 is a possible D gene (5 bases). This CDR3 has 15 residues. Germline V gives CDR1 MGHRA, CDR2 YSYEKL. V lost 0 bases and J lost 2, with 10 bases in between. CDR3 DNA: TGCGCCAGCAGCCAAGAGAGGGGCGTGAACTATGGCTACACCTTC. Encoded protein: CASSQERGVNYGYTF.

The gene calls are TRBV28 and TRBJ1-5, with D unresolved. CDR3 length: 15 residues. CDR1 MDHEN and CDR2 SYDVKM come from the germline V gene. V was cut by 3 bases and J by 0 bases, with 9 bases left in between. The CDR3 DNA follows: TGTGCCAGCAGTTTTTTCGGGGATAGCAATCAGCCCCAGCATTTT. It yields the protein CASSFFGDSNQPQHF. The full variable domain, completed using reference TRBV28 and TRBJ1-5, is DVKVTQSSRYLVKRTGEKVFLECVQDMDHENMFWYRQDPGLGLRLIYFSYDVKMKEKGDIPEGYSVSREKKERFSLILESASTNQTSMYLCASSFFGDSNQPQHFGDGTRLSIL.

The rearrangement uses TRBV5-4 and TRBJ2-2; no firm D call. V lost 6 bases and J 1 base, leaving 16 bases between the germline ends. This CDR3 region has 16 residues. Germline V gene sequence: CDR1 SGHNT, CDR2 YYREEE (reference sequence). Here the CDR3 DNA reads TGTGCCAGCACAAAAGTGAGCTCGAAGAACACCGGGGAGCTGTTTTTT. It yields the protein CASTKVSSKNTGELFF.

This chain connects TRBV9 to TRBJ2-1, with D possibly being TRBD1 (6 bases). The CDR3 is 14 residues long. Trimming took off 0 bases at V and 8 bases at J, with 12 bases between the two ends. Germline assignment: CDR1 SGDLS and CDR2 YYNGEE. CDR3 residues: CASSVGQGNHEQFF. The CDR3 coding sequence is TGTGCCAGCAGCGTAGGTCAGGGGAACCATGAGCAGTTCTTC.

J is TRBJ1-5 and V is TRBV19; D call uncertain. The length of the CDR3 is 16 residues. Per germline, CDR1 LNHDA and CDR2 SQIVND (reference sequence). The V end was cut by 3 bases, the J end by 4 bases, with 16 bases between. The CDR3 DNA is TGTGCCAGTAGTATGGATGTGGCAGGAGCTAATCAGCCCCAGCATTTT. Protein product: CASSMDVAGANQPQHF.

The chain links TRBV19 to TRBJ2-7; 9 bases are shared with TRBD1. This CDR3 is built from 17 residues. V lost 6 bases, J lost 3 bases, and 15 bases stayed unmatched. Looked up from germline, CDR1 is LNHDA and CDR2 is SQIVND (reference sequence). The CDR3 sequence is CASSADGQGISDYEQYF. Here the CDR3 DNA reads TGTGCCAGTAGCGCCGACGGACAGGGGATTTCCGACTACGAGCAGTACTTC.

J is TRBJ2-7 and V is TRBV6-5; 9 nucleotides line up with TRBD1. The CDR3 spans 14 residues. Germline values: CDR1 MNHEY, CDR2 SVGAGI. The J segment lost 4 bases and the V segment lost 5 bases, leaving 6 bases of the junction unmatched. The CDR3 DNA follows: TGTGCCAGCAGTCCGGGACAGGGTGCGTACGAGCAGTACTTC. Its translation is CASSPGQGAYEQYF.

This clone was counted a few times. The chain carries TRBV28 and TRBJ2-7, with 10 bases aligning to TRBD1. CDR1 and CDR2 (germline): MDHEN, SYDVKM. V shed 10 bases, J shed 5 bases, and the junction held 8 bases outside the gene matches. The length of the CDR3 is 13 residues. Written as DNA, the CDR3 is TGTGCCACCGAAGGACAGGGGGTCGACGAGCAGTACTTC. Its protein product is CATEGQGVDEQYF. Looking up the rest from reference TRBV28 and TRBJ2-7 gives the full variable domain: DVKVTQSSRYLVKRTGEKVFLECVQDMDHENMFWYRQDPGLGLRLIYFSYDVKMKEKGDIPEGYSVSREKKERFSLILESASTNQTSMYLCATEGQGVDEQYFGPGTRLTVT.

This chain uses TRBV4-2 with TRBJ2-3, with D hard to call. V lost 0 bases, J lost 2 bases, and 9 bases lay in between. CDR1 and CDR2 from the germline V gene are LGHNA and YNFKEQ. CDR3 length: 15 amino acids. The CDR3 bases are TGTGCCAGCAGCCAAGAGCACCGCCCCACAGATACGCAGTATTTT. Its protein product is CASSQEHRPTDTQYF.

The rearrangement joins TRBV9 to TRBJ2-1; D possibly corresponds to TRBD2 (6 bases). CDR3 length: 15 residues. Trimming pared 4 bases from V and 3 bases from J, leaving 14 bases between. Germline CDR1 and CDR2: SGDLS and YYNGEE. The CDR3 DNA follows: TGTGCCAGCAGCCGGGCGGGGAGCTACTACAATGAGCAGTTCTTC. Amino acids: CASSRAGSYYNEQFF.

The V call is TRBV5-4, the J call TRBJ1-1; tentative D call: TRBD1 (6 bases). The CDR3 length is 15 residues. The germline gives CDR1 SGHNT, CDR2 YYREEE (reference sequence). The V gene lost 0 bases and the J gene lost 4 bases, with 13 bases spanning the gap. CDR3 protein: CASSLGFTGLTEAFF. CDR3 bases: TGTGCCAGCAGCTTGGGATTCACAGGGCTCACTGAAGCTTTCTTT.

The CDR3: CASGVRGIRTEAFF. The CDR3 nucleotides read TGTGCTAGTGGCGTCAGGGGGATCAGAACTGAAGCTTTCTTT. This chain joins TRBV12-5 and TRBJ1-1, with TRBD1 identical over 7 bases. V lost 6 bases, J lost 5 bases, and 9 bases stayed unmatched. The CDR3 length is 14 residues. The germline V gene encodes CDR1 LGHNT and CDR2 FRNRAP. The variable domain in full, with the rest retrieved from reference TRBV12-5 and TRBJ1-1, is DARVTQTPRHKVTEMGQEVTMRCQPILGHNTVFWYRQTMMQGLELLAYFRNRAPLDDSGMPKDRFSAEMPDATLATLKIQPSEPRDSAVYFCASGVRGIRTEAFFGQGTRLTVV.

The chain has TRBV2 and TRBJ2-7; D not certain. In germline, CDR1 is SNHLY, CDR2 FYNNEI. Between the trimmed V and J ends, which lost 4 bases and 7 bases, there was a span of 5 bases. The CDR3 length is 10 residues. CDR3 in amino acids: CASSGNEQYF. The CDR3 coding sequence is TGTGCCAGCAGTGGAAATGAGCAGTACTTC.

The V call is TRBV4-3, the J call TRBJ2-3; the match to TRBD2 covers 10 bases. The V gene's germline CDR1 is LGHNA and CDR2 YSLEER. Losses at the gene ends were 0 bases for V and 1 base for J; bases not matched to a gene: 4. There are 17 residues in the CDR3. The DNA for the CDR3 is TGCGCCAGCAGCCAAGATTGGGGGACTAGCGGCACAGATACGCAGTATTTT. Amino acid sequence: CASSQDWGTSGTDTQYF.

J is TRBJ1-3 and V is TRBV13; D is possibly TRBD1 (5 bases). The V end lost 3 bases, the J end lost 0 bases, and 12 bases lay between the germline ends. The CDR3 runs to 16 residues. CDR1 is PRHDT and CDR2 is FYEKMQ in the germline V gene (reference sequence). As DNA, the CDR3 is TGTGCCAGCAGCTTTGGTCAGGGAAGCTCTGGAAACACCATATATTTT. This translates into CASSFGQGSSGNTIYF.

Only one count was recorded for this clone. The genes are TRBV11-2 and TRBJ2-5; D may be TRBD1 (8 bases). V was shortened by 5 bases and J by 2 bases, with 18 bases between the two germline ends. The germline gives CDR1 SGHAT, CDR2 FQNNGV. This CDR3 comprises 16 residues. CDR3 in amino acids: CASSTRGRGPQETQYF. The CDR3 nucleotides read TGTGCCAGCAGCACCAGGGGGCGGGGGCCACAAGAGACCCAGTACTTC.

This chain joins TRBV5-1 and TRBJ1-1; D call uncertain. The CDR3 is 13 residues long. Trimming pared 1 base from V and 1 base from J, leaving 5 bases between. Germline V gene data show CDR1 as SGHRS and CDR2 as YFSETQ. In nucleotides, the CDR3 is TGCGCCAGCAGCTTGAGTCAGAACACTGAAGCTTTCTTT. Encoded protein: CASSLSQNTEAFF.

The J gene is TRBJ2-7, the V gene TRBV4-3, with a weak D call TRBD1 (6 bases). Germline CDR1 reads LGHNA; CDR2 reads YSLEER. Trimming stripped 0 bases from V and 2 bases from J, with 14 bases between. The CDR3 consists of 16 residues. The CDR3 spells CASSQDGETGAYEQYF. The CDR3, as DNA: TGCGCCAGCAGCCAAGATGGGGAGACAGGAGCCTACGAGCAGTACTTC.

V and J are TRBV4-3 and TRBJ2-1; maybe TRBD2 (6 bases). The CDR3 covers 16 residues. Germline V lookup: CDR1 LGHNA, CDR2 YSLEER. Between the trimmed V and J ends, which lost 0 bases and 2 bases, there was a span of 11 bases. CDR3 DNA: TGCGCCAGCAGCCAAGAGGTAGCGGACACCTACAATGAGCAGTTCTTC. This codes for CASSQEVADTYNEQFF.

V usage is TRBV5-6 and J usage is TRBJ1-1; D gene unclear. The CDR3 has 13 amino acids. Germline CDR1 SGHDT, CDR2 YYEEEE. The V end lost 0 bases, the J end lost 1 base, and 4 bases lay between the germline ends. CDR3: CASSLDENTEAFF. In DNA form, the CDR3 reads TGTGCCAGCAGCTTGGACGAGAACACTGAAGCTTTCTTT.

The chain recombines TRBV7-3 with TRBJ2-4, with a tentative D call TRBD1 (5 bases). Germline values: CDR1 SGHTA, CDR2 FQGTGA. The CDR3 is made up of 15 amino acids. V lost 0 bases and J lost 4, with 10 bases in between. CDR3 in amino acids: CASSLTGDRKNIQYF. The CDR3 region has the DNA TGTGCCAGCAGCTTAACCGGTGACAGAAAAAACATTCAGTACTTC.